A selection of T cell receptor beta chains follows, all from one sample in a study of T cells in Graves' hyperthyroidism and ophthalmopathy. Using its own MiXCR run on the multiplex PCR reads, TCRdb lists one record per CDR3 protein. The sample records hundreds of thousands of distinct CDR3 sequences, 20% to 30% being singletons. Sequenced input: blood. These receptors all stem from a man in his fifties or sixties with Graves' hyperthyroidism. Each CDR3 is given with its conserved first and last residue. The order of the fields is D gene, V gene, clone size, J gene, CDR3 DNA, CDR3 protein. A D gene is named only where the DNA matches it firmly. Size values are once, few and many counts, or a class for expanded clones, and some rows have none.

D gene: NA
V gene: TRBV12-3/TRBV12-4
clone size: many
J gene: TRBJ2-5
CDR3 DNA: TGTGCCAGCAGCAGGACAGAAGAGACCCAGTACTTC
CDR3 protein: CASSRTEETQYF

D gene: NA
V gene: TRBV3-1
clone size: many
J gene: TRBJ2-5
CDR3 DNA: TGTGCCAGCAGCCAACGGGTAGATGGGACCCAGTACTTC
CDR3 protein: CASSQRVDGTQYF

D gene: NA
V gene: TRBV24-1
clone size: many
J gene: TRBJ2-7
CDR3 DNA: TGTGCCACCAGTGATTTTGGGGGCCGCTACGAGCAGTACTTC
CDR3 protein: CATSDFGGRYEQYF

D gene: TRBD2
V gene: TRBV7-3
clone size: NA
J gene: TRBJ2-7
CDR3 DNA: TGTGCCAGCAGTTCCAGACTAGCGGGGGGAGCTAACGAGCAGTACTTC
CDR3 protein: CASSSRLAGGANEQYF

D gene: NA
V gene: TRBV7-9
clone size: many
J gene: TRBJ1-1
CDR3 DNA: TGTGCCACCACCCCGGCAAACACTGAAGCTTTCTTT
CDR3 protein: CATTPANTEAFF

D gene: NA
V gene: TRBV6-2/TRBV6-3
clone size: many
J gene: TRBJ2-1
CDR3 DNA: TGTGCCAGCAGTTACTCGGGCGGGGAAGGGGAGCAGTTCTTC
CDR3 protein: CASSYSGGEGEQFF

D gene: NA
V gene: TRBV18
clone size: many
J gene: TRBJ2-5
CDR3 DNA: TGTGCCAGCTCACCGACTCAAGAGACCCAGTACTTC
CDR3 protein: CASSPTQETQYF

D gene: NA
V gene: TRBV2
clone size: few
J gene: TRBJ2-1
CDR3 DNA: TGTGCCAGCAGATATTCCTTGGGCAGGGTTAAGTCCTACAATGAGCAGTTCTTC
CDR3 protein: CASRYSLGRVKSYNEQFF

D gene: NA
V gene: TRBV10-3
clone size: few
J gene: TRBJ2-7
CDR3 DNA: TGTGCCATCAGGCAGACAGGTCTCGACGAGCAGTACTTC
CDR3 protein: CAIRQTGLDEQYF

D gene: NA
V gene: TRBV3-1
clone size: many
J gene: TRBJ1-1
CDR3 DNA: TGTGCCAGCAGCCAAGGACCGCTGGGGACTGAAGCTTTCTTT
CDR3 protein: CASSQGPLGTEAFF

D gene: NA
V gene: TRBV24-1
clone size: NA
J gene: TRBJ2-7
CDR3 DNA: TGTGCCACCAGTGATTTTAGGGGCGAGCAGTACTTC
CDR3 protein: CATSDFRGEQYF

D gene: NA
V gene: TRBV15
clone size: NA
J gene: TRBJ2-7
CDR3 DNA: TGTGCCACCAGCAGAGATCTGGTCCGAGCCTACGAGCAGTACTTC
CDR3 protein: CATSRDLVRAYEQYF

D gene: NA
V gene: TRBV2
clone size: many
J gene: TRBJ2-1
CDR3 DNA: TGTGCCAGCAGTGAAGGGCGGGAAGGTAGGATTGAGCAGTTCTTC
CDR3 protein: CASSEGREGRIEQFF

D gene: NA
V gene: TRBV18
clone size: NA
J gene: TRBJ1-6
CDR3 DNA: TGTGCCAGCTCACAGGGAGAGGTGTGGTCACCCCTCCACTTT
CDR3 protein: CASSQGEVWSPLHF

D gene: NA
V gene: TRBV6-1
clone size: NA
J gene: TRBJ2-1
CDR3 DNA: TGTGCCAGCCGTGGCAGGATCTACAATGAGCAGTTCTTC
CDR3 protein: CASRGRIYNEQFF

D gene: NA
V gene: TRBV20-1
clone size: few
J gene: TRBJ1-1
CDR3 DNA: TGCAGTGCTAGAGACGGGGGCCCCCATCCTTTCTTT
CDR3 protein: CSARDGGPHPFF

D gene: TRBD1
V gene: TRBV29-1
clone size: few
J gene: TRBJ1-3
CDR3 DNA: TGCAGCGTGCTCGCGACAGGGGAAGGCACCATATATTTT
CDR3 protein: CSVLATGEGTIYF

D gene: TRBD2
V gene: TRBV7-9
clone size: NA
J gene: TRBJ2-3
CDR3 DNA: TGTGCCAGCAGCTTAGGCAGGGAGGGCAATCAGCCCCAGTATTTT
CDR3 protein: CASSLGREGNQPQYF

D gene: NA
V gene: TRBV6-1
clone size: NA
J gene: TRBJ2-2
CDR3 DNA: TGTGCCAGCAGTTACAGGTCTCGGCTGTCGAACACCGGGGAGCTGTTTTTT
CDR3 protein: CASSYRSRLSNTGELFF

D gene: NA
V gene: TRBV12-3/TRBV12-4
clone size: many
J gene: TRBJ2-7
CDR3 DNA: TGTGCCAGCTGCCGGACAGAAACCTACGAGCAGTACTTC
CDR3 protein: CASCRTETYEQYF

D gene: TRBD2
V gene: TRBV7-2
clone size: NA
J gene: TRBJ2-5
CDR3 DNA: TGTGCCAGCAGCTTAGCGGCGGGAGGCTTCGAGACCCAGTACTTC
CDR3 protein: CASSLAAGGFETQYF

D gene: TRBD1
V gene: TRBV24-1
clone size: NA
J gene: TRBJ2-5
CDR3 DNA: TGTGCCACCAGTGATCCTCCGACAGGGGAGACCCAGTACTTC
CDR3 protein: CATSDPPTGETQYF

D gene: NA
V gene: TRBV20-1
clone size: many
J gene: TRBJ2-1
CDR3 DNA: TGCAGTGCTAGATTCACCAATGAGCAGTTCTTC
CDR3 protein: CSARFTNEQFF

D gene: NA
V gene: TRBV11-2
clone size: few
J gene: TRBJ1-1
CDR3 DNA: TGTGCCAGCAGCCGAGGGCGGGGAGGTGTCACTGAAGCTTTCTTT
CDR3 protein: CASSRGRGGVTEAFF

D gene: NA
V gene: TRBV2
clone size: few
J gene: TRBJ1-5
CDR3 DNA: TGTGCCAGCAGTGGACCCGGGACACAGAATCAGCCCCAGCATTTT
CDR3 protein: CASSGPGTQNQPQHF

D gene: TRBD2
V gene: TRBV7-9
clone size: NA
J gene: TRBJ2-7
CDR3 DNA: TGTGCCAGCGGGGTAGCGGGCTTTACCTCCGAGCAGTACTTC
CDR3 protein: CASGVAGFTSEQYF

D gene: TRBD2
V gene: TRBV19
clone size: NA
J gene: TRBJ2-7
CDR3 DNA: TGTGCCAGTAGTCCTCGAAGGACCAGCGGGAGCTACGAGCAGTACTTC
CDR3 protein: CASSPRRTSGSYEQYF

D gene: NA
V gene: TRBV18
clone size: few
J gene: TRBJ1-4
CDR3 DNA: TGTGCCAGCTCACCACGCGGGATAGCAAAACTGTTTTTT
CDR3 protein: CASSPRGIAKLFF

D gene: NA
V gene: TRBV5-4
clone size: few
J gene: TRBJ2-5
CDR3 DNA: TGTGCCAGCAGCCGACCCACAGGGCTCCAAGAGACCCAGTACTTC
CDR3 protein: CASSRPTGLQETQYF

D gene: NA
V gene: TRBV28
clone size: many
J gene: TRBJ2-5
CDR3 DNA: TGTGCCAGCAGTCCTCCTCGAGCGGGTAAAGAGACCCAGTACTTC
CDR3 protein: CASSPPRAGKETQYF

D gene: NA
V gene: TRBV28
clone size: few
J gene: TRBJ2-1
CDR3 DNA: TGTGCCAGCAGCCCCCGGGTCCACCCAGGGGAGTTCTTC
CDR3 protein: CASSPRVHPGEFF

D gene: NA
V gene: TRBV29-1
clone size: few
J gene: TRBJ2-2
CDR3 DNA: TGCAGCGTTGCTGTGGGGAGCACCGGGGAGCTGTTTTTT
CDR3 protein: CSVAVGSTGELFF

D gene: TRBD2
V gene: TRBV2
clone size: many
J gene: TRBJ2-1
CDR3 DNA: TGTGCCAGCAGTGAACTGGCTAGCGGGACTGGTGAGCAGTTCTTC
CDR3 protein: CASSELASGTGEQFF

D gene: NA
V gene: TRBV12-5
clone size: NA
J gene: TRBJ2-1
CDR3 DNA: TGTGCTAGTGGAGTAAATTACAATGAGCAGTTCTTC
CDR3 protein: CASGVNYNEQFF

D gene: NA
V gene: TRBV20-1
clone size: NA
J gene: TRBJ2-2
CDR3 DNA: TGCAGTGCCCTACTCACCGGGGAGCTGTTTTTT
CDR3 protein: CSALLTGELFF

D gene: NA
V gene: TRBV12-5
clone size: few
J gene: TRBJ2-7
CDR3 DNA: TGTGCTAGTGGTTTCGGGGGCATAGAGCAGTACTTC
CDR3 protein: CASGFGGIEQYF

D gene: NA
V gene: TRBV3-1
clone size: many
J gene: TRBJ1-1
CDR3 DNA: TGTGCCAGCAGCCAAGTTTCAGCAGAAGCTTTCTTT
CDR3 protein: CASSQVSAEAFF

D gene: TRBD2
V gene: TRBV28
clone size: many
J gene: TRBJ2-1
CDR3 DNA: TGTGCCAGCAGTCGACTAGCGGGAGACCACAATGAGCAGTTCTTC
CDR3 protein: CASSRLAGDHNEQFF

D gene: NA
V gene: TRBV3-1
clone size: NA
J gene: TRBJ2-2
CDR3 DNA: TGTGCCAGCAGCCCGAATACCCCGACGCGGGCGGAGCTGTTTTTT
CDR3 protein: CASSPNTPTRAELFF

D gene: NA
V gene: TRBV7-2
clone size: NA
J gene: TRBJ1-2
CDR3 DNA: TGTGCCAGCAGCTTACGCGGGGGGCAACTTCACGGCTATGGCTACACCTTC
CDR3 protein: CASSLRGGQLHGYGYTF

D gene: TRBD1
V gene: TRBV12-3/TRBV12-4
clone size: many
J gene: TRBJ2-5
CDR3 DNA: TGTGCCAGCAGTTTAGGGACAGGGGCCAGGGAGACCCAGTACTTC
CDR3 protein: CASSLGTGARETQYF

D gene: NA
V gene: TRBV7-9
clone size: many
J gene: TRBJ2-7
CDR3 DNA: TGTGCCAGCAGCTTAGCGCCAGCGGTCCGCTACGAGCAGTACTTC
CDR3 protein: CASSLAPAVRYEQYF

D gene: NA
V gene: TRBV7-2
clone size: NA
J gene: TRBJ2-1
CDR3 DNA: TGTGCCAGCAGCTTAGATCGTCGGGCCTCCTACAATGAGCAGTTCTTC
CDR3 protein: CASSLDRRASYNEQFF

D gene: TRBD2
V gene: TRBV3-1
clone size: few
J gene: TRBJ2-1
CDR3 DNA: TGTGCCAGCAGCCATGTGACTAGCGGGTCCGTTCGCAATGAGCAGTTCTTC
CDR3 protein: CASSHVTSGSVRNEQFF

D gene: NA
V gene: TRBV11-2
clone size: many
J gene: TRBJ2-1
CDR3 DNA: TGTGCCAGCAGCTCGGACTCCCCCTACAATGAGCAGTTCTTC
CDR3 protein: CASSSDSPYNEQFF

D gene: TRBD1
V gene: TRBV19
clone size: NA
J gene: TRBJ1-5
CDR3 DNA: TGTGCCAGTAGGACAGGGGCGGTTAGCAATCAGCCCCAGCATTTT
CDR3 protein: CASRTGAVSNQPQHF

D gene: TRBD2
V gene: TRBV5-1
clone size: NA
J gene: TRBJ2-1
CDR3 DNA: TGCGCCAGCAGCCGGGACGGACTAGGAGGTGAGCAGTTCTTC
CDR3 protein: CASSRDGLGGEQFF